This T cell receptor (beta chain) was obtained from a study of cytomegalovirus exposure and HLA in healthy donors. Whole-study context: Under 85% of roughly 400 genotyped donors fell in the Caucasian-associated ancestry cluster.

Germline loops: CDR1 LGHNA, CDR2 YNFKEQ. The ends were cut back, 0 bases at V and 0 bases at J, with 6 bases in the middle. The CDR3 has 15 residues. In regard to this clone: Its target is unknown.

It was with 60 Vbeta and 13 Jbeta primers that the PCR ran. Sequenced by immunoSEQ multiplex PCR; TCRdb stores in-frame clones only, minus some. The sample consists of 95,000 to 150,000 clones, 75% to 85% of them appearing once. General observations from the study: A few V segments could not be told apart, such as TRBV6-2 and TRBV6-3, and were left out. By HLA locus, TCR association rates varied in a later analysis, with DRB1 showing the most and HLA-C the fewest. Compared with the roughly 700-donor mean, an Asian-associated ancestry cluster reportedly had fewer N-insertions, according to a later analysis.

This clonotype originated in a man between 25 and 39 years old in good health and CMV-seropositive. The sample taken for sequencing was PBMCs. The chain joins TRBV4-2 to TRBJ1-5; D gene uncertain. The CDR3 sequence is CASSQEQYSNQPQHF. The DNA for the CDR3 is TGTGCCAGCAGCCAAGAACAGTATAGCAATCAGCCCCAGCATTTT.